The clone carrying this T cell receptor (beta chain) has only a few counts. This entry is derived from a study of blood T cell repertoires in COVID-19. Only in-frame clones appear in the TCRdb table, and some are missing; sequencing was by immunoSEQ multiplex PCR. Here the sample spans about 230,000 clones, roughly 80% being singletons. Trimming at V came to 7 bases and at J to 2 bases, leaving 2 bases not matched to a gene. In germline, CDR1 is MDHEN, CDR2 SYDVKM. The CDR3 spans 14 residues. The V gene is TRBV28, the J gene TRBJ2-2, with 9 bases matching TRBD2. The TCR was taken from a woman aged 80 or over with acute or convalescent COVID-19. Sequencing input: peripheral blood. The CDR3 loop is CASNSGRNTGELFF. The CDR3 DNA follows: TGTGCCAGCAATAGCGGGAGAAACACCGGGGAGCTGTTTTTT. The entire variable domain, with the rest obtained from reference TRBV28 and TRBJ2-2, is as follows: DVKVTQSSRYLVKRTGEKVFLECVQDMDHENMFWYRQDPGLGLRLIYFSYDVKMKEKGDIPEGYSVSREKKERFSLILESASTNQTSMYLCASNSGRNTGELFFGEGSRLTVL.